The 14 T cell receptor beta chains given below trace back to one sample, sequenced in a study of metastatic and nonmetastatic thyroid tumors. TCRdb ran MiXCR on the PCR reads. The sample gives roughly 4,000 clones, around 35% of which show up once; approximately 27% is in the top ten. Ahead of thyroid surgery, no patient had received treatment of any kind. Sequencing was performed on adjacent normal tissue. The source of these receptors is a male donor with papillary thyroid cancer or a benign thyroid nodule (not recorded which). Some clones in this sample may be carry-over from other donors' samples.

The chain employs TRBV6-1 and TRBJ1-3, with D unresolved. CDR1 and CDR2 from the germline V gene are MNHNS and SASEGT. Trimming left V 8 bases short and J 0 bases short, with 2 bases between. The CDR3 covers 11 residues. The CDR3 DNA is TGTGCCAGCCCCTCTGGAAACACCATATATTTT. Protein product: CASPSGNTIYF.

This clone has just a few counts. The chain recombines TRBV11-3 with TRBJ2-7; 7 bases line up with TRBD1. Germline CDR1 and CDR2: SGHNT and YENEEA. The CDR3 runs to 15 residues. Losses at the gene ends were 0 bases for V and 1 base for J; bases not matched to a gene: 3. As DNA, the CDR3 is TGTGCCAGCAGCTTAGAGGGGACAGAGTCCTACGAGCAGTACTTC. This gives the protein CASSLEGTESYEQYF.

The rearrangement uses TRBV6-5 and TRBJ1-2; 9 nucleotides align to TRBD1. Trimming cost V 4 bases and J 5 bases; bases outside gene matches: 8. CDR1 MNHEY and CDR2 SVGAGI come from the germline V gene. CDR3 length: 15 amino acids. DNA of the CDR3: TGTGCCAGCAGTTTCTCGGGACAGGGATGGTATGGCTACACCTTC. Encoded protein: CASSFSGQGWYGYTF.

This clone showed up just a few times. Sequence at one end of the junction differs from germline and may be a read error. The gene calls are TRBV6-2 or TRBV6-3 and TRBJ2-1, with a weak D call TRBD2 (5 bases). The V gene's germline CDR1 is MNHEY and CDR2 SVGEGT. This CDR3 comprises 15 residues. Here the CDR3 reads CASSYGGWGSNDQFF. Written as DNA, the CDR3 is TGTGCCAGCAGTTACGGAGGATGGGGAAGTAATGATCAGTTCTTC.

The table lists this clone with a few counts. A junction boundary mismatches the germline segment, possibly from a read error. V is TRBV6-2 or TRBV6-3 and J is TRBJ2-7, with D perhaps given as TRBD1 or TRBD2 (5 bases each). CDR3 size: 14 residues. Germline assignment: CDR1 MNHEY and CDR2 SVGEGT. CDR3 coding DNA: TGTGCCAGCAGTTACGGGGGAACTCGAGACGATCAGTACTTC. It codes for CASSYGGTRDDQYF.

V and J are TRBV24-1 and TRBJ1-2, with D hard to call. The ends were cut back, 5 bases at V and 6 bases at J, with 9 bases in the middle. The CDR3 has 12 residues. Germline loops: CDR1 KGHDR, CDR2 SFDVKD. The CDR3 protein is CATSGQVDGYTF. CDR3 sequence (DNA): TGTGCCACCAGTGGGCAGGTTGATGGCTACACCTTC.

V gene TRBV11-1 combines with J gene TRBJ2-1; 8 bases align to TRBD1. Germline CDR1 is SGHAT and CDR2 is FQDESV (reference sequence). Losses at the gene ends were 5 bases for V and 8 bases for J; bases not matched to a gene: 11. This CDR3 region has 15 residues. The CDR3 sequence: CASSRRGQGNYEQFF. CDR3 bases: TGTGCCAGCAGCCGCCGAGGACAGGGCAACTATGAGCAGTTCTTC. The full variable domain, rest sourced from reference TRBV11-1 and TRBJ2-1, is EAEVAQSPRYKITEKSQAVAFWCDPISGHATLYWYRQILGQGPELLVQFQDESVVDDSQLPKDRFSAERLKGVDSTLKIQPAELGDSAMYLCASSRRGQGNYEQFFGPGTRLTVL.

V and J are TRBV5-8 and TRBJ1-2, with D unresolved. The CDR3 is 15 residues long. Germline CDR1 is SGHTS and CDR2 is YDEGEE. The V end lost 3 bases, the J end lost 5 bases, and 17 bases lay between the germline ends. CDR3 residues: CASSSDGRLHYGYTF. The CDR3 nucleotides are TGTGCCAGCAGCTCGGACGGCAGACTCCATTATGGCTACACCTTC.

V and J are TRBV28 and TRBJ2-6; 7 bases agree with TRBD1. J lost 0 bases, V lost 5 bases, and 7 bases had no gene match. The CDR3 is 17 residues long. Germline values: CDR1 MDHEN, CDR2 SYDVKM. This CDR3 reads CASSNRGQLSGANVLTF. The CDR3 nucleotides are TGTGCCAGCAGTAACAGGGGTCAACTCTCTGGGGCCAACGTCCTGACTTTC.

This clone appeared once. This chain connects TRBV11-2 to TRBJ2-7; 9 nucleotides agree with TRBD1. CDR3 length: 16 residues. V was pared by 1 base and J by 5 bases, with 9 bases of the junction left unmatched. Germline CDR1 is SGHAT and CDR2 is FQNNGV. This chain's CDR3 is CASSLGPGQGVDEQYF. CDR3 coding DNA: TGTGCCAGCAGCTTAGGACCGGGACAGGGTGTCGACGAGCAGTACTTC.

This clone appeared a few times. Written as DNA, the CDR3 is TGTGCCAGCAGGCATCCTGACCCTTACGAGCAGTACTTC. Its translation: CASRHPDPYEQYF. The rearrangement links TRBV2 to TRBJ2-7; no reliable D call. The CDR3 spans 13 residues. Trimming pared 6 bases from V and 4 bases from J, leaving 13 bases between. Germline V lookup: CDR1 SNHLY, CDR2 FYNNEI. Complete variable domain (other parts from reference TRBV2 and TRBJ2-7): EPEVTQTPSHQVTQMGQEVILRCVPISNHLYFYWYRQILGQKVEFLVSFYNNEISEKSEIFDDQFSVERPDGSNFTLKIRSTKLEDSAMYFCASRHPDPYEQYFGPGTRLTVT.

This chain uses TRBV6-1 with TRBJ2-6, with 7 bases fitting TRBD2. After removal of 6 bases from V and 3 bases from J, the junction contained 11 bases not matched to a gene. Germline CDR1 is MNHNS and CDR2 is SASEGT. CDR3 length: 17 residues. CDR3 loop: CASSPSGAGVGANVLTF. The CDR3 nucleotides are TGTGCCAGCAGCCCCAGCGGTGCGGGAGTTGGGGCCAACGTCCTGACTTTC.

This sequence joins TRBV28 and TRBJ2-7; 7 positions agree with TRBD2. Germline loops: CDR1 MDHEN, CDR2 SYDVKM. The CDR3 loop spans 14 amino acids. The V gene end was trimmed by 7 bases and the J gene end by 0 bases; junction bases not matched to a gene: 6. The CDR3 sequence: CASKSAGSSYEQYF. The CDR3 nucleotides are TGTGCCAGCAAATCAGCGGGGAGCTCCTACGAGCAGTACTTC.

This chain joins TRBV27 and TRBJ2-7; perhaps TRBD2 as D (5 bases). This CDR3 region has 13 residues. Germline CDR1 MNHEY, CDR2 SMNVEV (reference sequence). V was trimmed by 3 bases and J by 7 bases, leaving 13 bases between them. CDR3 sequence reads: CASSFKDFGEQYF. In DNA form, the CDR3 reads TGTGCCAGCAGTTTTAAGGACTTCGGGGAGCAGTACTTC.